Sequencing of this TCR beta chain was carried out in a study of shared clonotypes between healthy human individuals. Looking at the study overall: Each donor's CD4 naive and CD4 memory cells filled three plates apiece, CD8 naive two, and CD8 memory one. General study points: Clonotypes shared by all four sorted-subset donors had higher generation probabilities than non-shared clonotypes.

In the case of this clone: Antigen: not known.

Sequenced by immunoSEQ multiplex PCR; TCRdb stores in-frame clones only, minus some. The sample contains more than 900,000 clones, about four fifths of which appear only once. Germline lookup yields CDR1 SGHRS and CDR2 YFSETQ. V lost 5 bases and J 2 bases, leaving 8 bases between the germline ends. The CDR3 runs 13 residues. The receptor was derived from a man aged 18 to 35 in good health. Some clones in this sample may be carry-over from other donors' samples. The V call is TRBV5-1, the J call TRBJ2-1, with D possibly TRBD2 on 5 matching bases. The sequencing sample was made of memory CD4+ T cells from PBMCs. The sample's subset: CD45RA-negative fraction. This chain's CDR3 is CASSYGTYNEQFF. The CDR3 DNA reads TGCGCCAGCAGTTACGGGACCTACAATGAGCAGTTCTTC.